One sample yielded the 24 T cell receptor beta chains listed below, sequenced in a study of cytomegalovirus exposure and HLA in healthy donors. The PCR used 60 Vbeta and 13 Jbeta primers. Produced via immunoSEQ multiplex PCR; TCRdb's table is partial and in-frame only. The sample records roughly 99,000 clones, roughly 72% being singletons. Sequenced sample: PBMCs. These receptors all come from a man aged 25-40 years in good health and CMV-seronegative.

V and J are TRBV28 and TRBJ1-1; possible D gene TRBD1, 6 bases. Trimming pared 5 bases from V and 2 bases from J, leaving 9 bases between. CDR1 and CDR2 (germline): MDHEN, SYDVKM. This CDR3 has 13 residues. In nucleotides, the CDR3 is TGTGCCAGCAGTCCAGGGGTTAACACTGAAGCTTTCTTT. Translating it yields CASSPGVNTEAFF. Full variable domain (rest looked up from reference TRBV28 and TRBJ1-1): DVKVTQSSRYLVKRTGEKVFLECVQDMDHENMFWYRQDPGLGLRLIYFSYDVKMKEKGDIPEGYSVSREKKERFSLILESASTNQTSMYLCASSPGVNTEAFFGQGTRLTVV.

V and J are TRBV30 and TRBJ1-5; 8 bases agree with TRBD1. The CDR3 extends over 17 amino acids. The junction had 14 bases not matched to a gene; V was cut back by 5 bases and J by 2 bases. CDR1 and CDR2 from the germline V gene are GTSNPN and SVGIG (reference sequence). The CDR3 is CAWSRDRLGGGNQPQHF. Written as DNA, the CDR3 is TGTGCCTGGTCCCGGGACAGGTTGGGGGGGGGCAATCAGCCCCAGCATTTT.

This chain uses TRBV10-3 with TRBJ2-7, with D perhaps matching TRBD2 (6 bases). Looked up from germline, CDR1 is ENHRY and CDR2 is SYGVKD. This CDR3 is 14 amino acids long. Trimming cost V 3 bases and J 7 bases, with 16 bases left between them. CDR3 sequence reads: CAISDSSAGLEQYF. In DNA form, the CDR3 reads TGTGCCATCAGTGACAGTAGCGCGGGGCTAGAGCAGTACTTC.

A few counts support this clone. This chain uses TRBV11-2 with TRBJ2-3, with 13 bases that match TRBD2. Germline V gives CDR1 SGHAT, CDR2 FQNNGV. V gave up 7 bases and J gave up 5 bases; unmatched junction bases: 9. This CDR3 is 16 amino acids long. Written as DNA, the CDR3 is TGTGCCAGCACCAGGACTAGCGGGAGAGTTAGAGATACGCAGTATTTT. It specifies CASTRTSGRVRDTQYF.

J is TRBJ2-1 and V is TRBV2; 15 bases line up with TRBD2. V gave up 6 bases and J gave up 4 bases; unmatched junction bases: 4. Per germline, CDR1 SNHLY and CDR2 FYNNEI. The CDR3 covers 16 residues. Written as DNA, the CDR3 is TGTGCCAGCAGAGGGACTAGCGGGAGGCCTTACAATGAGCAGTTCTTC. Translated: CASRGTSGRPYNEQFF. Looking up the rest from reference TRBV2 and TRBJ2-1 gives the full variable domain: EPEVTQTPSHQVTQMGQEVILRCVPISNHLYFYWYRQILGQKVEFLVSFYNNEISEKSEIFDDQFSVERPDGSNFTLKIRSTKLEDSAMYFCASRGTSGRPYNEQFFGPGTRLTVL.

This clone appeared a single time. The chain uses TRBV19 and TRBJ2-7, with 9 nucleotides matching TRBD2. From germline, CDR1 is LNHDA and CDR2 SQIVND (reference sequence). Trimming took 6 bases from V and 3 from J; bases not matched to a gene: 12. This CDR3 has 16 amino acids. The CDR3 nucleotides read TGTGCCAGTAGCACTAGGTTACGACTAGCGGACTACGAGCAGTACTTC. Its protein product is CASSTRLRLADYEQYF.

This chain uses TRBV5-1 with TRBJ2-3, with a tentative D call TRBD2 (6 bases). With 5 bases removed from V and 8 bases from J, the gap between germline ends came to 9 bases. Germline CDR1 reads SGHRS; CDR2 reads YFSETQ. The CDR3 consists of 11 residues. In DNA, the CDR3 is TGCGCCAGCAGGCAGGAGGGTACGCAGTATTTT. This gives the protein CASRQEGTQYF. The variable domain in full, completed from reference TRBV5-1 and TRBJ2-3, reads KAGVTQTPRYLIKTRGQQVTLSCSPISGHRSVSWYQQTPGQGLQFLFEYFSETQRNKGNFPGRFSGRQFSNSRSEMNVSTLELGDSALYLCASRQEGTQYFGPGTRLTVL.

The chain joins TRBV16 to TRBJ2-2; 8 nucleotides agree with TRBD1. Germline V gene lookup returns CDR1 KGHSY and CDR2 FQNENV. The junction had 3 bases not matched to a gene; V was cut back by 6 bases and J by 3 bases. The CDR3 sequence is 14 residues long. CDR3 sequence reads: CASRDRGYTGELFF. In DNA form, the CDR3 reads TGTGCCAGCAGAGACAGGGGCTACACCGGGGAGCTGTTTTTT.

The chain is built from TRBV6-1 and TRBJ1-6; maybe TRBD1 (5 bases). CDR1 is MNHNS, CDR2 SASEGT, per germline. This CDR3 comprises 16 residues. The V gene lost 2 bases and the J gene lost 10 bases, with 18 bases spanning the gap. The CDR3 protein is CASSESAGRAYSPLHF. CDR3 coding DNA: TGTGCCAGCAGTGAAAGCGCGGGGCGGGCCTACTCACCCCTCCACTTT.

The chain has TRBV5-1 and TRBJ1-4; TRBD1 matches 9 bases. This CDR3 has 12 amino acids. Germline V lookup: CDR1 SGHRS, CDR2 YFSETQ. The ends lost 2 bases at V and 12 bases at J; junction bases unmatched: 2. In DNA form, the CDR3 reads TGCGCCAGCAGCTTAAACAGGGGGCAACTGTTTTTT. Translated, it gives CASSLNRGQLFF.

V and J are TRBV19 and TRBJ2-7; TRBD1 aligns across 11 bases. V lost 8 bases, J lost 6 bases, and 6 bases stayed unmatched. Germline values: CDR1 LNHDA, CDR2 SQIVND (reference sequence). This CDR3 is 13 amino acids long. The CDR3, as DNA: TGTGCCAGTGGGCGGACAGGGGGCGTCGAGCAGTACTTC. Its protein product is CASGRTGGVEQYF.

The CDR3 sequence: CASSSGQVAAGYGYTF. The CDR3 region has the DNA TGTGCCAGCAGCTCGGGACAGGTAGCCGCTGGGTATGGCTACACCTTC. The V call is TRBV5-4, the J call TRBJ1-2, with TRBD1 matching over 8 bases. This CDR3 spans 16 amino acids. V was clipped by 3 bases and J by 5 bases; unmatched bases: 12. Germline V gene lookup returns CDR1 SGHNT and CDR2 YYREEE (reference sequence).

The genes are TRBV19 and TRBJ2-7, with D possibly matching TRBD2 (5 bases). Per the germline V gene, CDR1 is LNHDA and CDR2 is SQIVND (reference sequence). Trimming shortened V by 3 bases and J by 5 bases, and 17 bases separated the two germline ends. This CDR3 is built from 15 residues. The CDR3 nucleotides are TGTGCCAGTAGTATTACAATATCCGGGGTCGACGAGCAGTACTTC. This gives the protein CASSITISGVDEQYF.

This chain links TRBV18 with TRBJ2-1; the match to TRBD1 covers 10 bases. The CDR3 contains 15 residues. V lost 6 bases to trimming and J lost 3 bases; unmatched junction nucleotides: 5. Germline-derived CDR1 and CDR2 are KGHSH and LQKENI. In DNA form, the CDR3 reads TGTGCCAGCTCGTCCCGGGACAGGGGCTACAATGAGCAGTTCTTC. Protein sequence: CASSSRDRGYNEQFF. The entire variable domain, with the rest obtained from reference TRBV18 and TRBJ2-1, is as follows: NAGVMQNPRHLVRRRGQEARLRCSPMKGHSHVYWYRQLPEEGLKFMVYLQKENIIDESGMPKERFSAEFPKEGPSILRIQQVVRGDSAAYFCASSSRDRGYNEQFFGPGTRLTVL.

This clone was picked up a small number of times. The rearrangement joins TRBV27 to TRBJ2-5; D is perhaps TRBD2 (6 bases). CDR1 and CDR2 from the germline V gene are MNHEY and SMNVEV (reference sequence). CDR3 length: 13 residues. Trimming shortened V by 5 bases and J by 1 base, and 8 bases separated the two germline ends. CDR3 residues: CASSILAQETQYF. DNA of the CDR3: TGTGCCAGCAGTATACTAGCCCAAGAGACCCAGTACTTC.

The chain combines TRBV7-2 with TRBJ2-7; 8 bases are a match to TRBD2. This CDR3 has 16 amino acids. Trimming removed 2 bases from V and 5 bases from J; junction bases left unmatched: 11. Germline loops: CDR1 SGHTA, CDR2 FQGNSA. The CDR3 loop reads CASSLQGIAGSHEQYF. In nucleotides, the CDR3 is TGTGCCAGCAGCTTACAAGGTATAGCGGGATCCCACGAGCAGTACTTC.

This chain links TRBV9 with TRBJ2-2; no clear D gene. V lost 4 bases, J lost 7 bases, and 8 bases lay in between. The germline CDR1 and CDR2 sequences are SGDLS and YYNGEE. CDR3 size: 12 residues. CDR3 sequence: CASSPGYGELFF. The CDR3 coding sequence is TGTGCCAGCAGCCCAGGTTACGGGGAGCTGTTTTTT.

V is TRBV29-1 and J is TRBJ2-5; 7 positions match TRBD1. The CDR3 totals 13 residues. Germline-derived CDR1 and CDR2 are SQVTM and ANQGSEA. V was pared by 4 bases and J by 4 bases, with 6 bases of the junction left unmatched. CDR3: CSVATGVGETQYF. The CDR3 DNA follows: TGCAGCGTTGCCACAGGGGTGGGAGAGACCCAGTACTTC.

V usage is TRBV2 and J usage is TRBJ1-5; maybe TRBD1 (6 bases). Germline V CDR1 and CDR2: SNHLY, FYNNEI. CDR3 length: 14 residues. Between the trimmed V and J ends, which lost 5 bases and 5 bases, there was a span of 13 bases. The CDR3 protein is CASSTRQDHQPQHF. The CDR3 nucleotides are TGTGCCAGCAGTACTAGACAGGACCATCAGCCCCAGCATTTT.

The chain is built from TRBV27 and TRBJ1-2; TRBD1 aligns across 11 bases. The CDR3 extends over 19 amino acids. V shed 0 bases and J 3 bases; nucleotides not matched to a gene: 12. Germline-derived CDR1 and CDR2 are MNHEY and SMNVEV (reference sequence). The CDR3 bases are TGTGCCAGCAGTTTATCGATCTCGGACAGGGGGCGCGGGGACTATGGCTACACCTTC. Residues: CASSLSISDRGRGDYGYTF.

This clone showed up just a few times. CDR3 region: CASSLAPSGSQETQYF. The CDR3 DNA is TGCGCCAGCAGCTTGGCCCCTAGCGGGAGCCAAGAGACCCAGTACTTC. The V gene is TRBV5-1, the J gene TRBJ2-5; 10 bases are shared with TRBD2. The V and J ends lost 0 bases and 1 base, in that order; junction bases with no gene match: 3. CDR3 length equals 16 residues. CDR1 is SGHRS and CDR2 is YFSETQ in the germline V gene.

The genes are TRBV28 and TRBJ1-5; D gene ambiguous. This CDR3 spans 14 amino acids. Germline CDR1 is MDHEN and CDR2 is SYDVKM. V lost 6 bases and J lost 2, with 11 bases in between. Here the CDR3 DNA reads TGTGCCAGCAGCCTTACGGGAGGCAATCAGCCCCAGCATTTT. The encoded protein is CASSLTGGNQPQHF.

DNA for the CDR3: TGTGCCAGCATCCTAATGGGGGCAGCTAACTATGGCTACACCTTC. Protein product: CASILMGAANYGYTF. The chain has TRBV6-8 and TRBJ1-2; TRBD1 might be the D (6 bases). Trimming stripped 7 bases from V and 0 bases from J, with 15 bases between. The germline V gene encodes CDR1 MNHGY and CDR2 SAAAGT. This CDR3 is built from 15 residues.

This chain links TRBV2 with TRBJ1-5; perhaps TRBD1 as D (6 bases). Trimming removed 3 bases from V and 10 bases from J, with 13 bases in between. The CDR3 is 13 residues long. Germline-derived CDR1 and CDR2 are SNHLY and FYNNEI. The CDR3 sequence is CASSEGHLPPQHF. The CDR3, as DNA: TGTGCCAGCAGTGAGGGACATCTACCACCCCAGCATTTT.